This T cell receptor (beta chain) is drawn from a study of blood T cell repertoires in COVID-19. Looking at the study overall: The samples span acute and convalescent COVID-19 from the United States, Italy and Spain. PBMCs, B-cell-depleted T cells, or T cells were the source of the cDNA or gDNA that made up the material.

The germline gives CDR1 SGHTA, CDR2 FQGNSA. Trimming took 0 bases from V and 1 from J, leaving 15 bases between them. The CDR3 is 17 residues long. Data came from immunoSEQ multiplex PCR; TCRdb stores just in-frame clones and leaves some out. The profile shows about 75,000 clones, 79% of them singletons. J is TRBJ1-1 and V is TRBV7-2, with unresolved D. The TCR originated in a woman of 80 years or more with active or convalescent COVID-19. The specimen sequenced was peripheral blood. The CDR3 region is CASSLAQRTTKNTEAFF. For the CDR3, the DNA is TGTGCCAGCAGCTTAGCCCAGCGGACCACAAAGAACACTGAAGCTTTCTTT. The full variable domain, in which reference TRBV7-2 and TRBJ1-1 provide the parts outside the CDR3, is GAGVSQSPSNKVTEKGKDVELRCDPISGHTALYWYRQSLGQGLEFLIYFQGNSAPDKSGLPSDRFSAERTGGSVSTLTIQRTQQEDSAVYLCASSLAQRTTKNTEAFFGQGTRLTVV.